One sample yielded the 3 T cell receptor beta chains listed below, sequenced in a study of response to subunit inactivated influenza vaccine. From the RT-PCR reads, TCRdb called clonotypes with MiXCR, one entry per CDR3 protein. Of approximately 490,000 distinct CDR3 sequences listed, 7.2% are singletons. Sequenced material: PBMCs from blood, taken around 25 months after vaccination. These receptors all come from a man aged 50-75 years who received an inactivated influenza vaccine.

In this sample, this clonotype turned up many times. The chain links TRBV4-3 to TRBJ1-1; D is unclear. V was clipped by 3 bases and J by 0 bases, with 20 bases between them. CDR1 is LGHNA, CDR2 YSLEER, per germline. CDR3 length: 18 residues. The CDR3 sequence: CASSHRWGKAAVNTEAFF. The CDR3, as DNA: TGCGCCAGCAGCCACCGATGGGGTAAAGCGGCCGTGAACACTGAAGCTTTCTTT.

This CDR3 is CASSTGQGQWEQYF. CDR3 DNA sequence: TGCGCCAGCAGCACGGGACAGGGCCAGTGGGAGCAGTACTTC. The chain recombines TRBV5-1 with TRBJ2-7, with TRBD1 identical over 9 bases. The junction had 9 bases not matched to a gene; V was cut back by 4 bases and J by 7 bases. CDR1 SGHRS and CDR2 YFSETQ come from the germline V gene. The CDR3 extends over 14 amino acids.

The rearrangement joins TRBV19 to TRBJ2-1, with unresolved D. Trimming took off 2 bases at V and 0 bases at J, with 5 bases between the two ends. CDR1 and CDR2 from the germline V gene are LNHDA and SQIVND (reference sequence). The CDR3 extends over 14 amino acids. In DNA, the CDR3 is TGTGCCAGTAGTATACAGAGCTCCTACAATGAGCAGTTCTTC. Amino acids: CASSIQSSYNEQFF.